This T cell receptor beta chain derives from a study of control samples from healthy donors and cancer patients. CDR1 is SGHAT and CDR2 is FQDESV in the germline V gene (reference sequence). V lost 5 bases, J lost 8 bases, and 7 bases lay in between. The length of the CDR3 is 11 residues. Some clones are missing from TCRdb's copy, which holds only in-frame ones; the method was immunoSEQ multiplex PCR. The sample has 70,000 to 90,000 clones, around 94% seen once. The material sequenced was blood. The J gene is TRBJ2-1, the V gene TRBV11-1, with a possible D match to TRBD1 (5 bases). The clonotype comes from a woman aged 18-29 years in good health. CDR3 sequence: CASSGHYEQFF. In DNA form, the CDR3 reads TGTGCCAGCAGCGGACATTATGAGCAGTTCTTC.